Described below is a single T cell receptor beta chain sequence and its context. What it binds is unknown. This record belongs to a study of long-term antiretroviral therapy in people with HIV. Study-level points and caveats: Clones showing expansion before ART dominated the repertoire at all time points.

The libraries were made with immunoSEQ v3.0 at survey level. Per-sample sequencing targets were 40,000-50,000 T-cell genomes. Measured with immunoSEQ multiplex PCR; TCRdb has only the in-frame clones, and not every one. This table has tens of thousands of clones, about 80% appearing once. This TCR was recovered from a man aged 30 to 39 with HIV. The source was unsorted PBMCs, collected 0.7 years before starting antiretroviral therapy.

The CDR3 bases are TGTGCCAGCAGTTTACTCTCGCGGGGGGGAGGGAACGAGCAGTACTTC. This encodes CASSLLSRGGGNEQYF. The chain carries TRBV27 and TRBJ2-7, with 9 bases fitting TRBD2. This CDR3 spans 16 amino acids. V lost 2 bases and J lost 5; bases outside the gene matches: 10. CDR1 is MNHEY and CDR2 is SMNVEV in the germline V gene (reference sequence).